Below are 31 T cell receptor beta chains sequenced from a single sample in a study of control samples from healthy donors and cancer patients. TCRdb keeps only in-frame clones here, not all; method: immunoSEQ multiplex PCR. The sample yields around 70,000 clones, about 87% seen once. The sample comprised PBMCs. Every receptor here comes from a woman in her forties or fifties with head and neck cancer.

The chain employs TRBV6-2 or TRBV6-3 and TRBJ1-2; D may be TRBD1 (5 bases). Per the germline V gene, CDR1 is MNHEY and CDR2 is SVGEGT. This CDR3 spans 13 amino acids. With 3 bases removed from V and 8 bases from J, the gap between germline ends came to 13 bases. The CDR3 reads CASSYAQGYGYTF. DNA of the CDR3: TGTGCCAGCAGTTATGCCCAGGGCTACGGCTACACCTTC.

The gene calls are TRBV5-5 and TRBJ1-3, with D tentatively TRBD1 (6 bases). CDR3 length: 16 residues. The germline V and J ends were trimmed by 3 bases and 3 bases, with 16 bases remaining between them. Germline V gives CDR1 SGHKS, CDR2 YYEKEE (reference sequence). The CDR3 nucleotides are TGTGCCAGCAGCTCCGCTGCGGGGGCGAGTGGAAACACCATATATTTT. Translating gives CASSSAAGASGNTIYF.

In DNA, the CDR3 is TGCGCCAGCTCAAACCAGGGCGCCGAGCAGTACTTC. It codes for CASSNQGAEQYF. The rearrangement uses TRBV5-1 and TRBJ2-7, with D possibly matching TRBD1 (5 bases). Germline CDR1 and CDR2: SGHRS and YFSETQ. The CDR3 runs to 12 residues. V was trimmed by 7 bases and J by 6 bases, leaving 14 bases between them.

This chain uses TRBV6-5 with TRBJ2-1; TRBD1 might be the D (6 bases). In germline, CDR1 is MNHEY, CDR2 SVGAGI. The CDR3 runs to 15 residues. Trimming took 10 bases from V and 7 from J, leaving 23 bases between them. The CDR3 sequence is CAISTSGQRRNEQFF. The CDR3 DNA reads TGTGCCATTTCAACATCCGGACAGAGGAGAAATGAGCAGTTCTTC.

The chain combines TRBV4-1 with TRBJ1-6; D may be TRBD1 (5 bases). CDR1 MGHRA and CDR2 YSYEKL come from the germline V gene. The CDR3 runs 15 residues. The germline V and J ends were trimmed by 0 bases and 10 bases, with 13 bases remaining between them. This CDR3 is CASSQDWGVGSPLHF. The CDR3 bases are TGCGCCAGCAGCCAAGATTGGGGGGTAGGGTCACCCCTCCACTTT.

This chain uses TRBV7-8 with TRBJ1-5; 7 positions match TRBD1. The junction had 3 bases not matched to a gene; V was cut back by 1 base and J by 6 bases. Per germline, CDR1 SGHVS and CDR2 FQNEAQ. The CDR3 runs to 14 residues. CDR3 protein: CASSLEEGAQPQHF. The DNA of the CDR3 is TGTGCCAGCAGCTTAGAGGAGGGGGCTCAGCCCCAGCATTTT.

The chain combines TRBV18 with TRBJ1-1; D remains unclear. The CDR3 is made up of 14 amino acids. In germline, CDR1 is KGHSH, CDR2 LQKENI. The V end was cut by 4 bases, the J end by 2 bases, with 11 bases between. The CDR3 bases are TGTGCCAGCTCACAGAAACAGAGAAACACTGAAGCTTTCTTT. Protein: CASSQKQRNTEAFF.

This chain connects TRBV27 to TRBJ2-1; TRBD2 is a possible D gene (6 bases). The V gene lost 2 bases and the J gene lost 7 bases, with 9 bases spanning the gap. The germline gives CDR1 MNHEY, CDR2 SMNVEV (reference sequence). This CDR3 comprises 13 residues. The CDR3 region is CASSLQGGNEQFF. DNA for the CDR3: TGTGCCAGCAGTTTACAGGGAGGTAATGAGCAGTTCTTC.

This clone was observed a single time. The rearrangement links TRBV5-5 to TRBJ2-2, with D unresolved. Deletions cut 1 base from V and 3 bases from J, with 4 bases between. Germline CDR1 reads SGHKS; CDR2 reads YYEKEE (reference sequence). This CDR3 comprises 13 residues. The CDR3 is CASSLRYTGELFF. CDR3 DNA sequence: TGTGCCAGCAGCTTGCGATACACCGGGGAGCTGTTTTTT. Full variable domain (outside the CDR3, taken from reference TRBV5-5 and TRBJ2-2): DAGVTQSPTHLIKTRGQQVTLRCSPISGHKSVSWYQQVLGQGPQFIFQYYEKEERGRGNFPDRFSARQFPNYSSELNVNALLLGDSALYLCASSLRYTGELFFGEGSRLTVL.

The chain recombines TRBV5-1 with TRBJ2-5, with 8 bases lining up with TRBD1. V shed 4 bases, J shed 5 bases, and the junction held 13 bases outside the gene matches. Germline V gene sequence: CDR1 SGHRS, CDR2 YFSETQ. The CDR3 runs to 16 residues. The CDR3 nucleotides read TGCGCCAGCAGCCTTCAACCGGCAGGGGGCGGGGAGACCCAGTACTTC. The encoded protein is CASSLQPAGGGETQYF.

V is TRBV9 and J is TRBJ2-1, with TRBD2 as a possible D gene (6 bases). Germline V gives CDR1 SGDLS, CDR2 YYNGEE. Trimming pared 0 bases from V and 7 bases from J, leaving 14 bases between. The CDR3 has 15 residues. The CDR3 spells CASSVAGQEGNEQFF. The DNA for the CDR3 is TGTGCCAGCAGCGTAGCTGGGCAGGAGGGGAATGAGCAGTTCTTC.

This clone has just a few counts. J is TRBJ1-5 and V is TRBV25-1, with TRBD1 as a possible D gene (5 bases). The CDR3 totals 16 residues. The V and J ends lost 4 bases and 6 bases respectively, with 19 bases between them. Germline-derived CDR1 and CDR2 are MGHDK and SYGVNS. The CDR3 bases are TGTGCCAGCAGTGGAACCGGGACGTCGGTGGGTCAGCCCCAGCATTTT. As protein: CASSGTGTSVGQPQHF.

The chain links TRBV27 to TRBJ2-1, with 7 positions matching TRBD2. Per the germline V gene, CDR1 is MNHEY and CDR2 is SMNVEV (reference sequence). The CDR3 is 11 residues long. V dropped 7 bases and J dropped 8; count of bases not matched to a gene: 2. The CDR3 here is CASTRGDEQFF. CDR3 DNA sequence: TGTGCCAGCACCCGGGGGGATGAGCAGTTCTTC.

The rearrangement joins TRBV18 to TRBJ2-3, with D tentatively TRBD1 or TRBD2 (6 bases each). V was shortened by 5 bases and J by 5 bases, with 11 bases between the two germline ends. The CDR3 sequence is 13 residues long. Germline CDR1 is KGHSH and CDR2 is LQKENI. CDR3 nucleotide sequence: TGTGCCAGCTCAACTAGGGGGGAAGATACGCAGTATTTT. It codes for CASSTRGEDTQYF.

The chain uses TRBV27 and TRBJ2-1; D is unresolved. This CDR3 is 11 amino acids long. Germline V gene sequence: CDR1 MNHEY, CDR2 SMNVEV (reference sequence). Trimming cost V 7 bases and J 10 bases, with 11 bases left between them. The CDR3 here is CASTFASEQFF. CDR3 bases: TGTGCCAGCACTTTCGCTTCCGAGCAGTTCTTC.

The V call is TRBV18, the J call TRBJ1-1; D possibly corresponds to TRBD1 (6 bases). Germline V gene sequence: CDR1 KGHSH, CDR2 LQKENI. V lost 4 bases and J lost 4, with 10 bases in between. The CDR3 is 13 residues long. CDR3 coding DNA: TGTGCCAGCTCACAAAAACAGGGCACTGAAGCTTTCTTT. It specifies CASSQKQGTEAFF.

The CDR3 protein is CASRLDRVNTEAFF. The DNA for the CDR3 is TGTGCCAGTAGATTAGACAGGGTGAACACTGAAGCTTTCTTT. The chain employs TRBV19 and TRBJ1-1; 7 nucleotides match TRBD1. The V gene's germline CDR1 is LNHDA and CDR2 SQIVND (reference sequence). J lost 0 bases, V lost 6 bases, and 4 bases had no gene match. The CDR3 has 14 amino acids.

The J gene is TRBJ1-4, the V gene TRBV5-4; D possibly corresponds to TRBD1 (5 bases). Per the germline V gene, CDR1 is SGHNT and CDR2 is YYREEE (reference sequence). This CDR3 is 17 amino acids long. V was clipped by 2 bases and J by 0 bases, with 14 bases between them. CDR3 in amino acids: CASSLRDGTATNEKLFF. The CDR3 region has the DNA TGTGCCAGCAGCTTAAGAGACGGGACCGCAACTAATGAAAAACTGTTTTTT.

The chain couples TRBV7-2 to TRBJ2-1; perhaps TRBD1 as D (7 bases). In germline, CDR1 is SGHTA, CDR2 FQGNSA. This CDR3 region has 14 residues. V shed 5 bases and J shed 7 bases, with 15 bases lying between them. CDR3 amino acids: CASSRMTGRNEQFF. In DNA form, the CDR3 reads TGTGCCAGCAGCCGTATGACAGGGAGGAATGAGCAGTTCTTC.

The rearrangement joins TRBV7-8 to TRBJ1-5; 9 bases are a match to TRBD1. This CDR3 region has 17 residues. The junction had 10 bases not matched to a gene; V was cut back by 5 bases and J by 2 bases. Per the germline V gene, CDR1 is SGHVS and CDR2 is FQNEAQ. The CDR3: CASSAGTGSSGNQPQHF. CDR3 nucleotides: TGTGCCAGCAGCGCCGGGACAGGGAGTTCGGGCAATCAGCCCCAGCATTTT.

The CDR3 DNA sequence: TGTGCCAGCAGCGTAGCGGGGGACTACACAGATACGCAGTATTTT. The encoded protein is CASSVAGDYTDTQYF. The chain employs TRBV9 and TRBJ2-3; 7 bases match TRBD2. CDR3 length: 15 amino acids. V lost 0 bases, J lost 2 bases, and 3 bases stayed unmatched. CDR1 and CDR2 (germline): SGDLS, YYNGEE.

The rearrangement joins TRBV24-1 to TRBJ1-5; 12 nucleotides agree with TRBD1. V dropped 3 bases and J dropped 6; count of bases not matched to a gene: 5. The CDR3 consists of 16 residues. The germline gives CDR1 KGHDR, CDR2 SFDVKD. CDR3 region: CATSDGDRGRGQPQHF. Written as DNA, the CDR3 is TGTGCCACCAGTGATGGGGACAGGGGGCGCGGTCAGCCCCAGCATTTT.

This clone appeared a single time. The CDR3: CASSLKPFADTQYF. As DNA, the CDR3 is TGCGCCAGCAGCTTGAAACCCTTCGCAGATACGCAGTATTTT. The V gene is TRBV5-1, the J gene TRBJ2-3; D is ambiguous. Germline V gives CDR1 SGHRS, CDR2 YFSETQ. V was clipped by 1 base and J by 4 bases, with 10 bases between them. The CDR3 has 14 amino acids. Full variable domain (missing parts from reference TRBV5-1 and TRBJ2-3): KAGVTQTPRYLIKTRGQQVTLSCSPISGHRSVSWYQQTPGQGLQFLFEYFSETQRNKGNFPGRFSGRQFSNSRSEMNVSTLELGDSALYLCASSLKPFADTQYFGPGTRLTVL.

V gene TRBV3-1 (or the pseudogene TRBV3-2) combines with J gene TRBJ1-2, with D hard to call. The CDR3 is 16 amino acids. From germline, CDR1 is LGHDT and CDR2 YNNKEL (reference sequence). V was clipped by 0 bases and J by 5 bases, with 16 bases between them. In DNA form, the CDR3 reads TGTGCCAGCAGCCAAGACCTGGCGGGAGGGTATTATGGCTACACCTTC. Its translation is CASSQDLAGGYYGYTF.

The rearrangement uses TRBV11-1 and TRBJ2-7; 7 nucleotides line up with TRBD1. This CDR3 is 14 amino acids long. V shed 5 bases and J 2 bases; nucleotides not matched to a gene: 6. From germline, CDR1 is SGHAT and CDR2 FQDESV (reference sequence). CDR3 nucleotide sequence: TGTGCCAGCAGCAAACAGGGGATCACCTACGAGCAGTACTTC. It codes for CASSKQGITYEQYF.

The chain combines TRBV28 with TRBJ2-7; TRBD1 matches at 11 bases. Germline values: CDR1 MDHEN, CDR2 SYDVKM. The CDR3 consists of 12 residues. With V trimmed by 6 bases and J by 12 bases, 7 bases remained unmatched. The CDR3 region has the DNA TGTGCCAGCAGCCCCGGACAGGGGGCGCGGTACTTC. Protein sequence: CASSPGQGARYF.

The V gene is TRBV19, the J gene TRBJ1-6; TRBD1 matches at 7 bases. The CDR3 is 14 residues long. Germline trimming cut 5 bases from V and 9 bases from J; bases unmatched to any gene: 7. The V gene's germline CDR1 is LNHDA and CDR2 SQIVND (reference sequence). This CDR3 is CASSPGQRSSPLHF. For the CDR3, the DNA is TGTGCCAGTAGTCCGGGACAGAGAAGTTCACCCCTCCACTTT.

This chain joins TRBV9 and TRBJ2-1; D perhaps matches TRBD2 (6 bases). Germline V gene sequence: CDR1 SGDLS, CDR2 YYNGEE. Deletions cut 1 base from V and 9 bases from J, with 8 bases between. The CDR3 runs 12 residues. This chain's CDR3 is CASSVRGGEQFF. CDR3 nucleotides: TGTGCCAGCAGCGTAAGGGGAGGTGAGCAGTTCTTC.

This chain uses TRBV9 with TRBJ1-2; TRBD1 is a possible D gene (5 bases). Germline V gene data show CDR1 as SGDLS and CDR2 as YYNGEE. Trimming took off 0 bases at V and 4 bases at J, with 13 bases between the two ends. The CDR3 has 15 residues. The CDR3 region has the DNA TGTGCCAGCAGCGTAGGGGGGGACGCGTCCTATGGCTACACCTTC. This gives the protein CASSVGGDASYGYTF. Full variable domain (missing parts from reference TRBV9 and TRBJ1-2): DSGVTQTPKHLITATGQRVTLRCSPRSGDLSVYWYQQSLDQGLQFLIQYYNGEERAKGNILERFSAQQFPDLHSELNLSSLELGDSALYFCASSVGGDASYGYTFGSGTRLTVV.

J is TRBJ1-1 and V is TRBV19, with unresolved D. CDR1 is LNHDA, CDR2 SQIVND, per germline (reference sequence). V lost 3 bases and J 5 bases, leaving 22 bases between the germline ends. This CDR3 spans 17 amino acids. CDR3 nucleotides: TGTGCCAGTAGTATCCTTTTATACTCACCTCGGGGTACTGAAGCTTTCTTT. Residues: CASSILLYSPRGTEAFF.

This chain links TRBV12-3 or TRBV12-4 with TRBJ1-5, with D unresolved. The CDR3 consists of 13 residues. Trimming cost V 3 bases and J 3 bases, with 6 bases left between them. CDR3 loop: CASSFAANQPQHF. CDR3 sequence (DNA): TGTGCCAGCAGTTTCGCGGCCAATCAGCCCCAGCATTTT.